This T cell receptor (beta chain) was sequenced during a study of cytomegalovirus exposure and HLA in healthy donors. Per the germline V gene, CDR1 is SGHAT and CDR2 is FQNNGV. V dropped 1 base and J dropped 9 bases, with 6 bases sitting between them. The CDR3 sequence is 12 residues long. Findings and limits, study-wide: Per a prior analysis, the majority of TCR beta V segments were productive roughly 87% or roughly 30% of the time. In a later analysis, compared with equally common non-associated chains, HLA-associated beta chains were more expanded.

As for this clone: Its antigen is undetermined.

The PCR contained 60 Vbeta and 13 Jbeta primers. As originally analysed: A follow-up analysis tallied about 88 million unique TCR beta chains, some 9.9 million shared. Clones were sequenced by immunoSEQ multiplex PCR, and TCRdb holds only the in-frame ones, with some missing. That table is the source of V, J and clone size, and D and trimming were worked out from the DNA. The sample totals about 120,000 clones. The V gene is TRBV11-2, the J gene TRBJ2-2, with no clear D. The sequenced sample was PBMCs. This TCR was recovered from a middle-aged man in good health and CMV-seropositive. The CDR3 spells CASSLVLWELFF. The CDR3 coding sequence is TGTGCCAGCAGCTTAGTTCTGTGGGAGCTGTTTTTT.